This T cell receptor beta chain was observed in a study of blood T cell repertoires in COVID-19. Overall study context: T cells, B-cell-depleted T cells, or PBMCs supplied cDNA or gDNA.

In the authors' workflow: For nucleated cells, counts were estimated from reference gene primer amplification. Libraries were prepared by immunoSEQ multiplex PCR; TCRdb keeps only in-frame clonotypes and omits some of them. The DNA gave D and trimming, while V, J and clone size come from that table. Of approximately 200,000 clones listed, about 87% are singletons. V gave up 6 bases and J gave up 4 bases; unmatched junction bases: 6. The CDR3 extends over 15 amino acids. Germline V gene lookup returns CDR1 SGHVS and CDR2 FQNEAQ. Ages ranged from about 18 to 89 years, with residence in 24 US areas. V is TRBV7-8 and J is TRBJ2-2; 9 bases are shared with TRBD1. The TCR comes from a young man who had recovered from COVID-19. Sequencing was done on a sample of PBMCs or T cells enriched from blood (not recorded which). The CDR3 DNA reads TGTGCCAGCAGTTCAACAGGGGGCGGCACCGGGGAGCTGTTTTTT. Translation gives CASSSTGGGTGELFF.